Listed below are T cell receptor beta chains from one sample, sequenced in a study of shared clonotypes between healthy human individuals. Sequencing was performed with immunoSEQ multiplex PCR; in TCRdb, only in-frame clones are kept and a portion is missing. This table holds approximately 700,000 clones, around 73% found once. Material for sequencing was memory CD4+ T cells sorted from blood. The receptor set was obtained from a woman in her twenties or thirties in good health. Both conserved end residues are part of each CDR3. A D gene is named only where the DNA matches it firmly. The size entry is marked missing in some rows and otherwise reads once, few, many or a size class.

D: TRBD2
J: TRBJ2-1
V: TRBV7-2
size: .
DNA: TGTGCCAGCAGCTTAGATGGAGGGACTAGCATTCGTGAGCAGTTCTTC
CDR3: CASSLDGGTSIREQFF

D: TRBD2
J: TRBJ2-2
V: TRBV4-1
size: .
DNA: TGCGCCAGCAGCCCACTAGCGGGAGGGGCTGCTAACACCGGGGAGCTGTTTTTT
CDR3: CASSPLAGGAANTGELFF

D: .
J: TRBJ2-7
V: TRBV27
size: .
DNA: TGTGCCAGCTCTCCAAACGGCCGCTACGAGCAGTACTTC
CDR3: CASSPNGRYEQYF

D: TRBD2
J: TRBJ2-7
V: TRBV29-1
size: .
DNA: TGCAGCGTCCGGACTAGCGGGTACGAGCAGTACTTC
CDR3: CSVRTSGYEQYF

D: .
J: TRBJ2-3
V: TRBV14
size: .
DNA: TGTGCCAGCAGCCATGGAGGGAACACAGATACGCAGTATTTT
CDR3: CASSHGGNTDTQYF

D: TRBD1
J: TRBJ1-1
V: TRBV5-5
size: .
DNA: TGTGCCAGCAGCGCGAGACAGGGACTGAACACTGAAGCTTTCTTT
CDR3: CASSARQGLNTEAFF

D: .
J: TRBJ2-1
V: TRBV6-1
size: .
DNA: TGTGCCAGCAGTAAGCCGGGGGACAACTACAATGAGCAGTTCTTC
CDR3: CASSKPGDNYNEQFF

D: TRBD1
J: TRBJ2-2
V: TRBV7-9
size: .
DNA: TGTGCCAGCAGCTGGGGATCGGGACAGGGGGCCACCGGGGAGCTGTTTTTT
CDR3: CASSWGSGQGATGELFF

D: TRBD2
J: TRBJ2-3
V: TRBV2
size: many
DNA: TGTGCCAGCAGTGAAATCGCCCTAGCGGGAAGCACAGATACGCAGTATTTT
CDR3: CASSEIALAGSTDTQYF

D: TRBD2
J: TRBJ2-1
V: TRBV5-6
size: .
DNA: TGTGCCAGCAGCGTAGCGGGAGTTACCTCCTACAATGAGCAGTTCTTC
CDR3: CASSVAGVTSYNEQFF